This T cell receptor (beta chain) was documented in a study of radiotherapy plus CTLA-4 blockade in lung cancer. Study results and caveats: Early blood T cell clone dynamics reportedly forecast response best, with interferon-beta.

Germline CDR1 reads MGHDK; CDR2 reads SYGVNS. V was pared by 4 bases and J by 5 bases, with 12 bases between. CDR3 length equals 14 residues. Points on this clone: Its matching antigen is unknown.

Sequenced by immunoSEQ multiplex PCR; TCRdb stores in-frame clones only, minus some. The repertoire holds just over 60,000 clones, with 77% as singletons. This material consisted of peripheral blood, taken from a patient treated with radiotherapy plus ipilimumab. The J gene is TRBJ1-5, the V gene TRBV25-1; tentatively, D is TRBD1 (5 bases). The source is a human donor with non-small cell lung cancer who had a complete response to radiotherapy plus ipilimumab. The CDR3 reads CASSAPTAHQPQHF. Here the CDR3 DNA reads TGTGCCAGCAGTGCCCCGACAGCCCATCAGCCCCAGCATTTT.